What follows are 6 T cell receptor beta chains derived from one specimen sequenced in a study of cytotoxic CD8 clonotypes in ibrutinib-treated CLL. The data were produced by immunoSEQ multiplex PCR, yet TCRdb's version contains in-frame clones alone and is incomplete. In the table there are 20,000 to 30,000 clones, 65% to 80% of which are singletons. Specimen: PBMCs, collected after 12 months of ibrutinib treatment. Source of these receptors: a human donor with chronic lymphocytic leukemia.

This clone has a handful of counts. The rearrangement links TRBV5-5 to TRBJ2-7; TRBD1 aligns across 9 bases. Germline V gene sequence: CDR1 SGHKS, CDR2 YYEKEE (reference sequence). This CDR3 has 13 amino acids. V trimming: 2 bases; J trimming: 6 bases; junction bases outside the gene matches: 3. The CDR3: CASSFGQGSEQYF. The CDR3, as DNA: TGTGCCAGCAGCTTTGGACAGGGGAGCGAGCAGTACTTC.

This clone was seen just once. This chain links TRBV5-1 with TRBJ1-4, with TRBD1 identical over 7 bases. This CDR3 has 16 amino acids. Germline-derived CDR1 and CDR2 are SGHRS and YFSETQ. With V trimmed by 0 bases and J by 2 bases, 4 bases remained unmatched. The CDR3 region is CASSLGDRATNEKLFF. The CDR3 nucleotides are TGCGCCAGCAGCTTGGGCGACAGGGCCACTAATGAAAAACTGTTTTTT. The full variable domain, in which reference TRBV5-1 and TRBJ1-4 provide the parts outside the CDR3, is KAGVTQTPRYLIKTRGQQVTLSCSPISGHRSVSWYQQTPGQGLQFLFEYFSETQRNKGNFPGRFSGRQFSNSRSEMNVSTLELGDSALYLCASSLGDRATNEKLFFGSGTQLSVL.

This clone has just one count. The rearrangement uses TRBV15 and TRBJ1-3, with 9 bases lining up with TRBD1. The germline gives CDR1 LNHNV, CDR2 YYDKDF (reference sequence). Losses at the gene ends were 3 bases for V and 9 bases for J; bases not matched to a gene: 12. The CDR3 sequence is 16 residues long. The CDR3 coding sequence is TGTGCCACCAGCAGTGGGGGACAGGGAGTGCCTAGCACCATATATTTT. Amino acids: CATSSGGQGVPSTIYF.

This rearrangement joins TRBV28 to TRBJ2-4, with D tentatively TRBD1 (8 bases). The CDR3 covers 13 residues. The germline V gene has CDR1 MDHEN and CDR2 SYDVKM. V lost 6 bases, J lost 9 bases, and 15 bases lay in between. The CDR3 reads CASREQGEGIQYF. As DNA, the CDR3 is TGTGCCAGCAGGGAACAGGGGGAGGGCATTCAGTACTTC.

The rearrangement links TRBV4-1 to TRBJ2-2; TRBD2 agrees at 10 bases. CDR3 size: 16 residues. After removal of 7 bases from V and 6 bases from J, the junction contained 11 bases not matched to a gene. Germline V gene data show CDR1 as MGHRA and CDR2 as YSYEKL. CDR3 DNA: TGCGCCAGCAACAAGGGGCCTAGCGGGGGTTCCGGGGAGCTGTTTTTT. Encoded protein: CASNKGPSGGSGELFF.

The chain links TRBV5-1 to TRBJ2-6; 8 bases align to TRBD1. The CDR3 extends over 17 amino acids. CDR1 and CDR2 from the germline V gene are SGHRS and YFSETQ. Trimming took 4 bases from V and 2 from J; bases not matched to a gene: 8. DNA of the CDR3: TGCGCCAGCAGCACCGGACAGGGAGGACCTGGGGCCAACGTCCTGACTTTC. It encodes CASSTGQGGPGANVLTF.